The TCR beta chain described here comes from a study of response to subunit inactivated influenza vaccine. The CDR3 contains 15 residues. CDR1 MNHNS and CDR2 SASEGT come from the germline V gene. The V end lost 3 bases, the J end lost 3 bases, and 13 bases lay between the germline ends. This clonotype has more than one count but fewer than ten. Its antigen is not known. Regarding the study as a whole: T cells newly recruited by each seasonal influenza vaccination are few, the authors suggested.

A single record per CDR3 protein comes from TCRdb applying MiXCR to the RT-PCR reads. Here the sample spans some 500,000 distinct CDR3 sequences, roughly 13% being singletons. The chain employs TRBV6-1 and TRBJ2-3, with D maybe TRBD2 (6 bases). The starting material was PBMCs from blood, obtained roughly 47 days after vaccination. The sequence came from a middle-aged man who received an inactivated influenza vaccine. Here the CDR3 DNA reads TGTGCCAGCAGTGACACCTCGAGCGGGACAGATACGCAGTATTTT. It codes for CASSDTSSGTDTQYF.